Each of the 14 T cell receptor beta chains below was sequenced from the same sample in a study of blood T cell repertoires in COVID-19 (dated by TCRdb to 2020 to 2022). Receptors were amplified or captured by the immunoSEQ multiplex PCR assay. TCRdb took this table from immuneACCESS and kept in-frame rearrangements with V and J called. Such tables lack part of the clones; where checked against another copy, unresolved V genes explain under half of the gap, and the rest is unexplained. The sample has roughly 230,000 clones on record, around 82% of them singletons. Together, the top ten hold 3.4% of the sample. Input material: PBMCs or T cells enriched from blood (not recorded which). All receptors derive from a man aged 50-59 years who had recovered from COVID-19.

This chain links TRBV6-4 with TRBJ1-2; TRBD1 aligns across 10 bases. V was clipped by 6 bases and J by 7 bases; unmatched bases: 5. CDR1 and CDR2 (germline): MRHNA, SNTAGT. The CDR3 consists of 13 residues. This chain's CDR3 is CASSETGGSGYTF. CDR3 DNA: TGTGCCAGCAGCGAGACAGGGGGCAGTGGCTACACCTTC.

This chain uses TRBV25-1 with TRBJ1-1; 7 nucleotides align to TRBD1. The CDR3 consists of 14 residues. The junction had 4 bases not matched to a gene; V was cut back by 5 bases and J by 1 base. The germline CDR1 and CDR2 sequences are MGHDK and SYGVNS. The CDR3 spells CASSQGGRNTEAFF. The CDR3 DNA sequence: TGTGCCAGCAGTCAAGGGGGCAGGAACACTGAAGCTTTCTTT.

The genes are TRBV9 and TRBJ2-5, with 9 bases matching TRBD1. V lost 3 bases and J lost 1; bases outside the gene matches: 4. From germline, CDR1 is SGDLS and CDR2 YYNGEE. CDR3 length equals 15 residues. In DNA, the CDR3 is TGTGCCAGCAGCGCGGACAGGGGTTTCCAAGAGACCCAGTACTTC. As protein: CASSADRGFQETQYF.

This clone has just one count. The gene calls are TRBV4-2 and TRBJ1-1, with 9 bases that match TRBD1. Trimming at V came to 4 bases and at J to 11 bases, leaving 11 bases not matched to a gene. CDR1 is LGHNA and CDR2 is YNFKEQ in the germline V gene. The CDR3 is made up of 14 amino acids. The CDR3 loop is CASSPSDRGIMAFF. The CDR3 coding sequence is TGTGCCAGCAGCCCCTCAGACAGGGGGATTATGGCTTTCTTT.

The rearrangement uses TRBV5-1 and TRBJ2-3; D possibly corresponds to TRBD1 (5 bases). The CDR3 consists of 14 residues. The V and J ends lost 4 bases and 6 bases respectively, with 15 bases between them. The germline CDR1 and CDR2 sequences are SGHRS and YFSETQ. The CDR3 loop is CASSPDSSVDTQYF. The CDR3 DNA follows: TGCGCCAGCAGCCCTGACAGTTCGGTGGATACGCAGTATTTT.

The genes are TRBV28 and TRBJ1-2; no clear D. V lost 4 bases, J lost 4 bases, and 13 bases lay in between. This CDR3 spans 14 amino acids. The germline CDR1 and CDR2 sequences are MDHEN and SYDVKM. CDR3 sequence (DNA): TGTGCCAGCAGTTCGGACTTAGCCCGCTATGGCTACACCTTC. Its translation is CASSSDLARYGYTF.

The sample holds a few counts of this clone. This chain links TRBV7-4 with TRBJ1-5; a weak D match, TRBD1 (6 bases). The V and J ends lost 2 bases and 3 bases respectively, with 11 bases between them. Germline V CDR1 and CDR2: SGHVT, SQSDAQ. The CDR3 consists of 15 residues. This CDR3 is CASSLSRGLNQPQHF. CDR3 DNA: TGTGCCAGCAGCTTATCCAGGGGCCTCAATCAGCCCCAGCATTTT.

V usage is TRBV5-1 and J usage is TRBJ1-3; D gene uncertain. This CDR3 has 17 residues. The V end lost 1 base, the J end lost 0 bases, and 14 bases lay between the germline ends. CDR1 SGHRS and CDR2 YFSETQ come from the germline V gene. CDR3 DNA: TGCGCCAGCAGCTTGACCCATGGGCCCTACTCTGGAAACACCATATATTTT. Its translation is CASSLTHGPYSGNTIYF.

The rearrangement uses TRBV7-2 and TRBJ2-5; D remains unclear. Trimming pared 5 bases from V and 7 bases from J, leaving 17 bases between. CDR3 length: 14 residues. Germline CDR1 is SGHTA and CDR2 is FQGNSA. The CDR3 sequence: CASSTLRSGGTQYF. CDR3 nucleotides: TGTGCCAGCAGCACCCTTAGATCCGGCGGGACCCAGTACTTC.

V is TRBV15 and J is TRBJ2-7; TRBD2 matches 8 bases. The junction had 10 bases not matched to a gene; V was cut back by 9 bases and J by 3 bases. Per the germline V gene, CDR1 is LNHNV and CDR2 is YYDKDF (reference sequence). The CDR3 runs 14 residues. The CDR3 DNA reads TGTGCCACTGCTCGGGGGGGACTAAACTACGAGCAGTACTTC. Its translation is CATARGGLNYEQYF. The whole variable domain, remainder taken from reference TRBV15 and TRBJ2-7, is DAMVIQNPRYQVTQFGKPVTLSCSQTLNHNVMYWYQQKSSQAPKLLFHYYDKDFNNEADTPDNFQSRRPNTSFCFLDIRSPGLGDTAMYLCATARGGLNYEQYFGPGTRLTVT.

This chain uses TRBV7-6 with TRBJ2-7; the D is unclear. Trimming removed 10 bases at V and 0 bases at J, with 7 bases between. In germline, CDR1 is SGHVS, CDR2 FNYEAQ. CDR3 length equals 11 residues. The CDR3 DNA is TGTGCCAACTCGAGCTCCTACGAGCAGTACTTC. Translation gives CANSSSYEQYF. The full variable domain, with the rest looked up from reference TRBV7-6 and TRBJ2-7, is GAGVSQSPRYKVTKRGQDVALRCDPISGHVSLYWYRQALGQGPEFLTYFNYEAQQDKSGLPNDRFSAERPEGSISTLTIQRTEQRDSAMYRCANSSSYEQYFGPGTRLTVT.

This clone was found once. J is TRBJ1-4 and V is TRBV7-9; 10 nucleotides line up with TRBD1. V lost 5 bases and J lost 3; bases outside the gene matches: 3. This CDR3 comprises 15 residues. CDR1 is SEHNR, CDR2 FQNEAQ, per germline (reference sequence). The CDR3 nucleotides read TGTGCCAGCAGCGCCGGACAGGGGGCTAATGAAAAACTGTTTTTT. Its translation: CASSAGQGANEKLFF.

This chain uses TRBV19 with TRBJ2-1, with TRBD2 matching over 9 bases. Germline V CDR1 and CDR2: LNHDA, SQIVND (reference sequence). Trimming cost V 6 bases and J 14 bases; bases outside gene matches: 8. This CDR3 contains 12 residues. CDR3 sequence: CASSDTGTSKFF. CDR3 sequence (DNA): TGTGCCAGTAGCGATACCGGGACTAGCAAGTTCTTC.

The chain recombines TRBV5-1 with TRBJ2-7; 9 bases map to TRBD2. Per the germline V gene, CDR1 is SGHRS and CDR2 is YFSETQ. Losses at the gene ends were 4 bases for V and 0 bases for J; bases not matched to a gene: 5. This CDR3 has 15 residues. CDR3 sequence: CASSRFSGSSYEQYF. The CDR3 DNA is TGCGCCAGCAGCCGGTTTAGCGGGAGCTCCTACGAGCAGTACTTC.